The clone carrying this TCR beta chain occurred a few times. The data derive from a study of blood T cell repertoires in COVID-19. Study at large: Samples taken during acute and convalescent COVID-19 were collected in the United States, Italy and Spain.

Germline V gives CDR1 MNHEY, CDR2 SVGEGT. V was clipped by 0 bases and J by 5 bases, with 7 bases between them. The length of the CDR3 is 13 residues. The age range of participants was about 18 to 90 years, with residence in under 25 US areas. Recovered status applied to Cohort 3 donors who had two consecutive negative PCRs. It also applied to those with clearance or with symptom resolution. As handled by the study authors: Estimation of nucleated cell counts was performed using reference gene primer amplification. Assay: immunoSEQ multiplex PCR; the TCRdb copy retains only in-frame clones and omits some. The D gene and trimming were derived from the DNA, and the V and J assignments and clone size from that table. The sample has roughly 190,000 clones, roughly 87% seen once; the top ten hold around 2.4%.

The genes are TRBV6-2 or TRBV6-3 and TRBJ1-1; D call uncertain. Sequencing was performed on PBMCs or T cells enriched from blood (not recorded which). This TCR derives from a woman in her 30s who had recovered from COVID-19. The CDR3 sequence: CASSYSAGTEAFF. In DNA form, the CDR3 reads TGTGCCAGCAGTTACTCAGCCGGGACTGAAGCTTTCTTT.